What follows are 30 T cell receptor beta chains derived from one specimen sequenced in a study of T cell repertoires in cytomegalovirus infection. For these TCRs, the target antigens are not known. TCRdb recomputed calls from the reads with MiXCR, one row per CDR3 protein. The sample shows approximately 910,000 distinct CDR3 sequences, about 33% of them seen only once. This specimen was cultured CD8+ T cells from PBMCs, taken from culture after CMV antigen stimulation. The receptors originated from a human donor in good health (CMV status not recorded). Some clones in this sample may be carry-over from other donors' samples.

As regards this clonotype: Just one base apart from a much larger clone, this may be a read error. This chain uses TRBV6-5 with TRBJ1-1, with a possible D match to TRBD1 (5 bases). CDR3 length: 14 amino acids. CDR1 is MNHEY and CDR2 is SVGAGI in the germline V gene. Trimming pared 5 bases from V and 5 bases from J, leaving 15 bases between. CDR3 sequence reads: CASSPGGVMTEAFF. The DNA of the CDR3 is TGTGCCAGCAGTCCCGGGGGGGTTATGACTGAAGCTTTCTTT.

As concerns this clonotype: With a much larger clone just one base away, this may be a read error. This CDR3 reads CASSGGDSYNEQFF. The CDR3 coding sequence is TGTGCCAGCAGTGGGGGGGACTCCTACAATGAGCAGTTCTTC. V gene TRBV2 combines with J gene TRBJ2-1; D might be TRBD2 (6 bases). The CDR3 covers 14 residues. Between the trimmed V and J ends, which lost 4 bases and 0 bases, there was a span of 7 bases. CDR1 is SNHLY and CDR2 is FYNNEI in the germline V gene. Together with reference TRBV2 and TRBJ2-1, the CDR3 gives the full variable domain: EPEVTQTPSHQVTQMGQEVILRCVPISNHLYFYWYRQILGQKVEFLVSFYNNEISEKSEIFDDQFSVERPDGSNFTLKIRSTKLEDSAMYFCASSGGDSYNEQFFGPGTRLTVL.

The chain recombines TRBV19 with TRBJ1-2; D not certain. Per germline, CDR1 LNHDA and CDR2 SQIVND (reference sequence). V lost 6 bases and J 4 bases, leaving 15 bases between the germline ends. The CDR3 extends over 14 amino acids. This CDR3 reads CASRPAGGIYGYTF. The CDR3 region has the DNA TGTGCCAGTAGACCGGCAGGTGGGATCTATGGCTACACCTTC.

V and J are TRBV7-2 and TRBJ2-3; the D gene is possibly TRBD1 (5 bases). This CDR3 is built from 16 residues. The V end was cut by 3 bases, the J end by 0 bases, with 13 bases between. Germline V gene sequence: CDR1 SGHTA, CDR2 FQGNSA. CDR3 coding DNA: TGTGCCAGCAGCTTTTTTGGTGGGGCTAGCACAGATACGCAGTATTTT. This gives the protein CASSFFGGASTDTQYF.

The chain joins TRBV2 to TRBJ2-1, with D possibly being TRBD1 (5 bases). With 9 bases removed from V and 7 bases from J, the gap between germline ends came to 13 bases. This CDR3 spans 12 amino acids. CDR1 is SNHLY, CDR2 FYNNEI, per germline. This chain's CDR3 is CARSTEFNEQFF. Here the CDR3 DNA reads TGTGCCAGGTCGACAGAGTTTAATGAGCAGTTCTTC.

In its sample, this clonotype was seen many times. J is TRBJ2-7 and V is TRBV7-6; 8 nucleotides agree with TRBD1. CDR3 length: 16 residues. With V trimmed by 1 base and J by 3 bases, 8 bases remained unmatched. Germline V CDR1 and CDR2: SGHVS, FNYEAQ. CDR3 bases: TGTGCCAGCAGCTTAGAAGCAGGGGGCGCCGACTACGAGCAGTACTTC. This encodes CASSLEAGGADYEQYF.

This clonotype has more than one count but fewer than ten. The genes are TRBV19 and TRBJ2-1, with a weak D call TRBD2 (6 bases). CDR3 size: 16 residues. Trimming left V 3 bases short and J 4 bases short, with 16 bases between. Germline V gene sequence: CDR1 LNHDA, CDR2 SQIVND (reference sequence). The CDR3 region is CASSMGSGLRYNEQFF. CDR3 coding DNA: TGTGCCAGTAGTATGGGGAGCGGGCTTCGGTACAATGAGCAGTTCTTC.

This chain joins TRBV19 and TRBJ2-7; D gene ambiguous. Germline loops: CDR1 LNHDA, CDR2 SQIVND (reference sequence). The CDR3 is made up of 12 amino acids. Trimming pared 1 base from V and 9 bases from J, leaving 10 bases between. CDR3 loop: CASSIGGGPQYF. The CDR3 nucleotides read TGTGCCAGTAGTATAGGAGGTGGTCCGCAGTACTTC.

The chain's CDR3 is CASSPGTGDANYGYTF. The DNA of the CDR3 is TGTGCCAGCAGCCCGGGGACAGGGGACGCTAACTATGGCTACACCTTC. V is TRBV5-5 and J is TRBJ1-2, with 10 bases aligning to TRBD1. The V segment lost 4 bases and the J segment 0 bases; nucleotides outside the gene matches: 6. This CDR3 has 16 residues. Germline assignment: CDR1 SGHKS and CDR2 YYEKEE (reference sequence).

V gene TRBV19 combines with J gene TRBJ2-3, with no clear D. Per the germline V gene, CDR1 is LNHDA and CDR2 is SQIVND (reference sequence). Trimming took 10 bases from V and 2 from J, leaving 7 bases between them. The CDR3 sequence is 11 residues long. DNA for the CDR3: TGTGCCACGAGATACACAGATACGCAGTATTTT. Translated: CATRYTDTQYF.

J is TRBJ2-3 and V is TRBV6-8; no clear D gene. The ends were cut back, 2 bases at V and 0 bases at J, with 12 bases in the middle. This CDR3 comprises 16 residues. Per germline, CDR1 MNHGY and CDR2 SAAAGT. For the CDR3, the DNA is TGTGCCAGCAGTTACGGTACTCTTCAAAGCACAGATACGCAGTATTTT. The encoded protein is CASSYGTLQSTDTQYF.

V gene TRBV2 combines with J gene TRBJ1-2; a weak D match, TRBD1 (6 bases). The CDR3 totals 14 residues. V shed 7 bases and J shed 1 base, with 13 bases lying between them. Germline V CDR1 and CDR2: SNHLY, FYNNEI. CDR3 sequence (DNA): TGTGCCAGCACCAAAGGGGGGATTAACTATGGCTACACCTTC. It specifies CASTKGGINYGYTF.

V usage is TRBV7-9 and J usage is TRBJ1-5; D is perhaps TRBD1 (6 bases). Trimming pared 7 bases from V and 0 bases from J, leaving 16 bases between. The CDR3 loop spans 16 amino acids. Germline V lookup: CDR1 SEHNR, CDR2 FQNEAQ (reference sequence). The CDR3 sequence is CASTDTGRGSNQPQHF. CDR3 nucleotide sequence: TGTGCCAGCACCGACACAGGGAGAGGTAGCAATCAGCCCCAGCATTTT.

The chain joins TRBV19 to TRBJ2-3; 7 nucleotides line up with TRBD1. Germline-derived CDR1 and CDR2 are LNHDA and SQIVND (reference sequence). CDR3 length: 16 residues. V was pared by 3 bases and J by 3 bases, with 9 bases of the junction left unmatched. This CDR3 is CASSIRQGAITDTQYF. Here the CDR3 DNA reads TGTGCCAGTAGTATCCGACAGGGAGCTATAACAGATACGCAGTATTTT.

This clonotype occurred a few times. This chain links TRBV6-1 with TRBJ1-2; TRBD1 matches 7 bases. The CDR3 contains 17 residues. Germline V gene lookup returns CDR1 MNHNS and CDR2 SASEGT. Trimming took 6 bases from V and 4 from J; bases not matched to a gene: 17. CDR3 DNA: TGTGCCAGCAGCTCAAGACAGGGCGGGTTCGTTATCTATGGCTACACCTTC. This encodes CASSSRQGGFVIYGYTF.

The chain has TRBV12-3 or TRBV12-4 and TRBJ2-7, with unresolved D. V gave up 6 bases and J gave up 2 bases, with 8 bases separating them. The CDR3 has 12 residues. The CDR3 loop reads CASSQYAYEQYF. CDR3 coding DNA: TGTGCCAGCAGCCAGTATGCCTACGAGCAGTACTTC.

This clonotype was recorded at least ten times. The chain recombines TRBV6-5 with TRBJ2-3, with D possibly matching TRBD1 (6 bases). Germline CDR1 reads MNHEY; CDR2 reads SVGAGI. This CDR3 is 14 amino acids long. The V end lost 7 bases, the J end lost 2 bases, and 13 bases lay between the germline ends. In DNA, the CDR3 is TGTGCCAGCACTTCCTCAGGGGCCACAGATACGCAGTATTTT. Protein: CASTSSGATDTQYF.

This chain connects TRBV20-1 to TRBJ2-1; 12 bases map to TRBD2. The CDR3 runs 13 residues. Germline V CDR1 and CDR2: DFQATT, SNEGSKA (reference sequence). V shed 2 bases, J shed 10 bases, and the junction held 3 bases outside the gene matches. The CDR3 loop is CSARRLAGAEQFF. CDR3 nucleotides: TGCAGTGCTAGAAGACTAGCGGGGGCCGAGCAGTTCTTC.

The V gene is TRBV4-1, the J gene TRBJ1-5; a weak D match, TRBD1 (6 bases). Between the trimmed V and J ends, which lost 3 bases and 1 base, there was a span of 10 bases. CDR3 length: 15 amino acids. The germline gives CDR1 MGHRA, CDR2 YSYEKL. The CDR3 here is CASSQRTESNQPQHF. CDR3 sequence (DNA): TGCGCCAGCAGCCAGCGGACAGAGAGCAATCAGCCCCAGCATTTT.

A few counts support this clonotype. This chain joins TRBV7-9 and TRBJ2-1; a possible D gene is TRBD1 (6 bases). The CDR3 sequence is 18 residues long. Deletions cut 4 bases from V and 2 bases from J, with 21 bases between. Germline CDR1 is SEHNR and CDR2 is FQNEAQ (reference sequence). The CDR3 is CASSSRQDTGSTYNEQFF. For the CDR3, the DNA is TGTGCCAGCAGCTCCCGGCAAGATACAGGGTCTACCTACAATGAGCAGTTCTTC. Using reference TRBV7-9 and TRBJ2-1 for the parts outside the CDR3, the full variable domain is DTGVSQNPRHKITKRGQNVTFRCDPISEHNRLYWYRQTLGQGPEFLTYFQNEAQLEKSRLLSDRFSAERPKGSFSTLEIQRTEQGDSAMYLCASSSRQDTGSTYNEQFFGPGTRLTVL.

This clonotype has more than one count but fewer than ten. This sequence joins TRBV4-3 and TRBJ2-6; D is possibly TRBD1 (6 bases). Per germline, CDR1 LGHNA and CDR2 YSLEER. The V and J ends lost 0 bases and 10 bases respectively, with 13 bases between them. The CDR3 runs 15 residues. CDR3 protein: CASSQEDRNWNVLTF. The CDR3 coding sequence is TGCGCCAGCAGCCAAGAAGACAGGAATTGGAACGTCCTGACTTTC.

The gene calls are TRBV10-3 and TRBJ1-2; D not certain. Trimming cost V 7 bases and J 4 bases, with 25 bases left between them. The CDR3 totals 17 residues. Germline CDR1 is ENHRY and CDR2 is SYGVKD. CDR3 DNA sequence: TGTGCCATCAAAAAAATAACAGAACCGCCACTAGGCTATGGCTACACCTTC. Translated, it gives CAIKKITEPPLGYGYTF.

This clonotype was found a few times. This rearrangement joins TRBV24-1 to TRBJ1-1; 9 nucleotides line up with TRBD1. This CDR3 has 14 residues. Germline V gene sequence: CDR1 KGHDR, CDR2 SFDVKD. J lost 5 bases, V lost 10 bases, and 10 bases had no gene match. Here the CDR3 reads CATTGTGSGTEAFF. For the CDR3, the DNA is TGTGCCACTACAGGGACAGGGTCTGGTACTGAAGCTTTCTTT.

The chain carries TRBV7-6 and TRBJ2-3, with D possibly called TRBD1 or TRBD2 (5 bases each). Trimming removed 2 bases at V and 2 bases at J, with 11 bases between. Germline CDR1 and CDR2: SGHVS and FNYEAQ. The CDR3 consists of 15 residues. The CDR3 sequence is CASSLRGRFTDTQYF. In nucleotides, the CDR3 is TGTGCCAGCAGCTTACGGGGCAGATTCACAGATACGCAGTATTTT.

The V and J genes are TRBV4-3 and TRBJ2-2, with D unclear. Germline-derived CDR1 and CDR2 are LGHNA and YSLEER. The CDR3 consists of 17 residues. The germline V and J ends were trimmed by 0 bases and 0 bases, with 11 bases remaining between them. This chain's CDR3 is CASSQERTFANTGELFF. In nucleotides, the CDR3 is TGCGCCAGCAGCCAAGAGCGGACCTTCGCGAACACCGGGGAGCTGTTTTTT.

The V and J genes are TRBV5-4 and TRBJ2-3; TRBD1 matches at 7 bases. Germline V gene data show CDR1 as SGHNT and CDR2 as YYREEE (reference sequence). After removal of 0 bases from V and 6 bases from J, the junction contained 7 bases not matched to a gene. CDR3 length equals 15 residues. This CDR3 reads CASSLVLEGADTQYF. The CDR3 region has the DNA TGTGCCAGCAGCTTGGTATTAGAGGGGGCGGATACGCAGTATTTT.

This clonotype was picked up a small number of times. The chain has TRBV29-1 and TRBJ2-5; perhaps TRBD1 as D (5 bases). This CDR3 comprises 14 residues. Trimming cost V 7 bases and J 5 bases, with 20 bases left between them. Germline CDR1 and CDR2: SQVTM and ANQGSEA. In DNA form, the CDR3 reads TGCAGCGGCCTACTATTCAGGGCCTCGGAGACCCAGTACTTC. Its protein product is CSGLLFRASETQYF.

This clonotype was detected a few times. The V and J genes are TRBV4-2 and TRBJ2-1; D is unresolved. Germline V gives CDR1 LGHNA, CDR2 YNFKEQ. The length of the CDR3 is 16 residues. The ends were cut back, 2 bases at V and 5 bases at J, with 16 bases in the middle. CDR3 protein: CASSQPTDRTNNEQFF. CDR3 sequence (DNA): TGTGCCAGCAGCCAACCGACGGACCGGACCAACAATGAGCAGTTCTTC.

The chain couples TRBV27 to TRBJ1-1; the D gene is possibly TRBD1 (5 bases). Per the germline V gene, CDR1 is MNHEY and CDR2 is SMNVEV (reference sequence). This CDR3 comprises 14 residues. V shed 7 bases and J shed 2 bases, with 14 bases lying between them. Here the CDR3 DNA reads TGTGCCAGCACCGCGACAGTTTTAAACACTGAAGCTTTCTTT. Protein product: CASTATVLNTEAFF.

The sample holds a few counts of this clonotype. The V gene is TRBV6-1, the J gene TRBJ2-7; D perhaps matches TRBD2 (6 bases). The CDR3 consists of 13 residues. Trimming took off 4 bases at V and 3 bases at J, with 10 bases between the two ends. From germline, CDR1 is MNHNS and CDR2 SASEGT. CDR3 amino acids: CASSVRGNYEQYV. The CDR3 DNA reads as TGTGCCAGCAGTGTACGGGGGAACTACGAGCAGTACGTC.